This T cell receptor beta chain came from a study of tumor-infiltrating lymphocytes in primary liver carcinoma. On this clonotype itself: Germline is not matched at one junction end, which may reflect a read error.

TCR beta cDNA was reverse-transcribed from about 500 ng of total RNA. The reaction used a constant-region primer and ProtoScript II reverse transcriptase. Amplification in three nested multiplex PCR rounds with slightly modified ARM-PCR gave rise to TCR beta libraries. Primers for the first two PCR rounds were TRBV1-TRBV30 forward primers and a C-beta reverse primer (about 11 cycles per round). TCRdb fed the multiplex PCR reads into MiXCR, producing one record per CDR3 protein. The data hold roughly 50,000 distinct CDR3 sequences, with about 70% observed a single time. Investigators took RNA and DNA out together from 20-30 mg of unsorted bulk tissue. This CDR3 comprises 17 residues. The germline CDR1 and CDR2 sequences are SGHAT and FQDESV (reference sequence).

This sequence originates from a man aged 35 to 55 with primary liver carcinoma and hepatitis B virus infection. The chain combines TRBV11-1 with TRBJ2-1; 9 nucleotides match TRBD2. The sequencing input was liver tumor tissue from sampling region 2. The subset is: tumor region T2, inferior pole. The CDR3 is CASSLGLAGEVDNEEFF. The DNA for the CDR3 is TGTGCCAGCAGCCTGGGATTAGCGGGAGAAGTCGACAATGAGGAGTTCTTC.